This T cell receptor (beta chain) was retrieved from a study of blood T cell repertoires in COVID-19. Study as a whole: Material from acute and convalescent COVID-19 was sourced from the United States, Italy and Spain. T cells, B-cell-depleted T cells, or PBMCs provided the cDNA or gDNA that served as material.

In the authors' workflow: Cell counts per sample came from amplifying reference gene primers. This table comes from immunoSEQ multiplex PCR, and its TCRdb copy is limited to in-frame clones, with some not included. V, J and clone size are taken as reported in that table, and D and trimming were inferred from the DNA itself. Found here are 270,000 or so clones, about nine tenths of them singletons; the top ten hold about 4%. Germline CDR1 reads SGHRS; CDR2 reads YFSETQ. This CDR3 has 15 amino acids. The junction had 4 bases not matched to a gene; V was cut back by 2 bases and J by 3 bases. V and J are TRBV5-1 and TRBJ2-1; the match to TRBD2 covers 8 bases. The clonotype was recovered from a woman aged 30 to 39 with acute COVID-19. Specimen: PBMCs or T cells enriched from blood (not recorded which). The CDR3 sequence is CASSFSGGYYNEQFF. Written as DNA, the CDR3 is TGCGCCAGCAGCTTCTCGGGAGGGTACTACAATGAGCAGTTCTTC.